This TCR beta chain is drawn from a study of blood T cell repertoires in COVID-19. Study-wide background: In each case, the material was cDNA or gDNA derived from T cells, B-cell-depleted T cells, or PBMCs.

Sequencing used immunoSEQ multiplex PCR; TCRdb keeps in-frame clones, though not all of them. The table has approximately 250,000 clones, roughly 80% seen once; the top ten hold 4.6%. V dropped 0 bases and J dropped 4 bases, with 5 bases sitting between them. This CDR3 is 13 amino acids long. The germline CDR1 and CDR2 sequences are SGHDT and YYEEEE. The source material was peripheral blood. This receptor was obtained from a man aged 55 to 70 who had recovered from COVID-19. The chain is built from TRBV5-6 and TRBJ1-3; no clear D gene. CDR3 nucleotides: TGTGCCAGCAGCTTGGGAGGGGGAAACACCATATATTTT. Translation: CASSLGGGNTIYF.